The source of this TCR beta chain is a study of blood T cell repertoires in COVID-19. Overall study: Sources were T cells, B-cell-depleted T cells, or PBMCs; the material itself was cDNA or gDNA.

The method was immunoSEQ multiplex PCR; TCRdb's version includes in-frame clones alone and lacks a portion of them. The top ten hold just over 7% of the sample, which has 300,000 to 400,000 clones, 85% seen once. Germline values: CDR1 MNHNS, CDR2 SASEGT. CDR3 length equals 15 residues. Trimming shortened V by 2 bases and J by 7 bases, and 16 bases separated the two germline ends. The J gene is TRBJ2-3, the V gene TRBV6-1; possible D gene TRBD1, 6 bases. The TCR sequence derives from a human donor in a cohort sampled during active COVID-19. The sample taken for sequencing was peripheral blood. The chain's CDR3 is CASSERGQGFYTQYF. In DNA form, the CDR3 reads TGTGCCAGCAGTGAACGGGGACAAGGTTTCTATACGCAGTATTTT.